Below, one T cell receptor beta chain is given with its context. Antigen specificity is unknown. This sample was included in a study of T cell responses to AZD1222 COVID-19 vaccine. The germline CDR1 and CDR2 sequences are MNHEY and SMNVEV (reference sequence). V was cut by 3 bases and J by 2 bases, with 7 bases left in between. This CDR3 comprises 13 residues. Study-wide results and caveats: Possibly, clonal diversity was underestimated; donors were largely white British and included more females. CD4 TCRs associated with vaccination spanned spike, dominating at 160-218 and 743-854.

Timing groups of about 4 and about 12 weeks for second doses were pooled. Here immunoSEQ multiplex PCR was the method, and the copy in TCRdb shows in-frame clones only, minus some. In the table there are hundreds of thousands of clones, about 94% of which are singletons. This chain links TRBV27 with TRBJ1-2; D gene unclear. The sequencing used peripheral blood, collected 28 days after the second AZD1222 dose. This TCR derives from an adult who received the AZD1222 COVID-19 vaccine. As DNA, the CDR3 is TGTGCCAGCAGTTTCGGGAAAAACTATGGCTACACCTTC. Protein sequence: CASSFGKNYGYTF.